The clone carrying this T cell receptor beta chain was counted between two and nine times. The length of the CDR3 is 14 residues. Germline V gives CDR1 SGHRS, CDR2 YFSETQ. Trimming pared 0 bases from V and 4 bases from J, leaving 5 bases between. Assay used: immunoSEQ multiplex PCR; TCRdb lists only in-frame clones, some missing. The data show around 120,000 clones, over 75% seen once. This record belongs to a study of PD-L1 blockade in urothelial cancer. The chain employs TRBV5-1 and TRBJ1-6; possibly TRBD1 for D (5 bases). Here the sequenced sample was PBMCs, taken around atezolizumab (anti-PD-L1) treatment. The TCR originated in a man aged 45 to 65 with urothelial cancer. The CDR3 here is CASSLGQYNSPLHF. CDR3 DNA sequence: TGCGCCAGCAGCTTGGGACAGTATAATTCACCCCTCCACTTT.